This is a list of T cell receptor beta chains from one sample in a study of blood T cell repertoires in COVID-19. Using immunoSEQ multiplex PCR, the repertoire was profiled, and TCRdb retains in-frame clones only, with some absent. The sample has tens of thousands of clones, approximately 91% seen once. The sequencing input was peripheral blood. The receptors originated from a man in his 70s with acute or convalescent COVID-19. Each CDR3 is given with its conserved first and last residue. The D gene is left open where the match is weak. Not every row has a clone size; where given, it reads once, few, many or a size class.

CDR3 protein,clone size,V gene,D gene,J gene
CASSRAASGSTDTQYF,.,TRBV4-3,TRBD2,TRBJ2-3
CASSSTGRYSPLHF,.,TRBV7-2,TRBD1,TRBJ1-6
CASSSHGGVDTEAFF,.,TRBV7-9,.,TRBJ1-1
CASSLNRATDTQYF,.,TRBV19,.,TRBJ2-3
CASSLNWAKAQYF,.,TRBV5-8,.,TRBJ2-3
CASSPDRGQGYTF,few,TRBV6-6,TRBD1,TRBJ1-2
CASSDITGGSGELFF,.,TRBV6-1,TRBD1,TRBJ2-2
CASSQAFRKGSAYEQYF,.,TRBV4-3,.,TRBJ2-7
CASSQDPAGGRRNEQFF,.,TRBV3-1/TRBV3-2,TRBD2,.
CASTFRAGVPYNEQFF,.,TRBV11-2,TRBD2,TRBJ2-1
CASQLRGGSDTQYF,.,TRBV27,TRBD2,TRBJ2-3
CASRPGSSGNTIYF,.,TRBV5-1,.,TRBJ1-3
CASSYRTGGELFF,.,TRBV6-2/TRBV6-3,TRBD1,TRBJ2-2
CASSVEGGGGETQYF,.,TRBV9,.,TRBJ2-5
CASSLTAGGLYEQYF,.,TRBV27,TRBD1,TRBJ2-7
CASSLAAGQGAKNTEAFF,.,TRBV5-6,TRBD1,TRBJ1-1
CASSKGPFWDRGEAFF,.,TRBV21-1,.,TRBJ1-1
CASSGISSTNYGYTF,few,TRBV19,.,TRBJ1-2
CASSFLPKQGTRQETQYF,.,TRBV7-8,.,TRBJ2-5
CASSFFRAGGNEQFF,.,TRBV6-5,.,TRBJ2-1
CASLIAGGSNQPQHF,.,TRBV19,.,TRBJ1-5
CASSLLSEGNYGYTF,.,TRBV5-1,.,TRBJ1-2
CASSRTGTGPYEQYF,.,TRBV5-1,TRBD1,TRBJ2-7
CASSLLDRSYEQYF,.,TRBV7-9,.,TRBJ2-7
CASSQGSPLHF,.,TRBV12-3/TRBV12-4,.,TRBJ1-6
CASRGLAGVSDTQYF,.,TRBV6-5,TRBD2,TRBJ2-3
CASSYHRGRGYSNQPQHF,.,TRBV6-2/TRBV6-3,.,TRBJ1-5
CASSLPAATGLDEQYF,.,TRBV5-1,TRBD1,TRBJ2-7
CASIPLFQETQYF,.,TRBV21-1,.,TRBJ2-5
CASNRDRWGNQPQHF,few,TRBV19,.,TRBJ1-5
CASSQVQGRNQPQHF,.,TRBV4-1,.,TRBJ1-5
CASSLRTALYGYTF,.,TRBV28,.,TRBJ1-2
CASSSPTGGGNTIYF,.,TRBV28,TRBD1,TRBJ1-3
CASSMLIANEQFF,once,TRBV3-1/TRBV3-2,.,TRBJ2-1
CASSPRGMAGNTIYF,few,TRBV19,TRBD1,TRBJ1-3
CASSYHSLLAGKPYNEQFF,once,TRBV6-2/TRBV6-3,TRBD2,TRBJ2-1
CASSQDGGASYNEQFF,.,TRBV4-1,.,TRBJ2-1
CASKPYPGSSSYEQYF,few,TRBV7-8,.,TRBJ2-7
CATSDLRGQGGNEQFF,.,TRBV24-1,TRBD1,TRBJ2-1
CASSRGQGYGELFF,.,TRBV5-1,TRBD1,TRBJ2-2
CATSDWNTGELFF,.,TRBV24-1,.,TRBJ2-2
CASSPRTNSYEQYF,.,TRBV6-5,.,TRBJ2-7
CASSVGTGSGYTF,.,TRBV9,TRBD1,TRBJ1-2
CASSEWSTSIYEQYF,.,TRBV6-1,.,TRBJ2-7
CASSLFGGQGFYEQYF,.,TRBV19,TRBD1,TRBJ2-7
CASSPLLSQETQYF,.,TRBV18,.,TRBJ2-5
CASSSTLSSEGVYNEQFF,.,TRBV28,.,TRBJ2-1
CASSEDYDRVKGTEAFF,.,TRBV2,TRBD1,TRBJ1-1
CASSPSPGHHYEQYF,.,TRBV28,.,TRBJ2-7
CASSLVGVSNQPQHF,few,TRBV18,.,TRBJ1-5
CASSQEDGAFGAQGEPLHF,few,TRBV4-2,TRBD1,TRBJ1-6
CASNPWEGRSNSYEQYF,.,TRBV11-2,TRBD2,TRBJ2-7
CASSLGMGRAIYGYTF,.,TRBV5-4,.,TRBJ1-2
CASSYGGGGSSYNEQFF,.,TRBV6-2/TRBV6-3,TRBD2,TRBJ2-1
CASSPFGGARTDTQYF,.,TRBV18,TRBD2,TRBJ2-3
CASSQANLGGGNQPQHF,.,TRBV4-1,.,TRBJ1-5
CASSYGGLGANVLTF,once,TRBV6-5,.,TRBJ2-6
CAISETRQGGYSF,.,TRBV10-3,TRBD2,TRBJ2-7
CASSLGGQIRYEQYF,few,TRBV5-1,.,TRBJ2-7